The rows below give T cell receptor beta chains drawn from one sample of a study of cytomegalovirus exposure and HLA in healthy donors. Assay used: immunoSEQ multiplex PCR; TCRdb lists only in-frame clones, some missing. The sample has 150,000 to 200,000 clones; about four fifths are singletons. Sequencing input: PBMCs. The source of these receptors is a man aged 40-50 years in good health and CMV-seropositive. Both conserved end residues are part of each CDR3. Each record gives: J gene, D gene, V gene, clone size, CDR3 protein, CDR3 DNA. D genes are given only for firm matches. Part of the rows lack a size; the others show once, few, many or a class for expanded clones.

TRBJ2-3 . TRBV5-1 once CASSLTGTPDTQYF TGCGCCAGCAGCTTGACAGGGACCCCAGATACGCAGTATTTT
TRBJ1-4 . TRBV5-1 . CASSRDPGQPNEKLFF TGCGCCAGCAGTCGAGACCCAGGACAGCCTAATGAAAAACTGTTTTTT
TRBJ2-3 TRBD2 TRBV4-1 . CASSHLAGVPDTQYF TGCGCCAGCAGCCACCTAGCGGGAGTTCCAGATACGCAGTATTTT
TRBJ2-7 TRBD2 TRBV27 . CASSHLAGGKSHEQYF TGTGCCAGCAGTCACCTAGCGGGAGGTAAAAGCCACGAGCAGTACTTC
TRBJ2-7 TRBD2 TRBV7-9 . CASSARLAGVEEQYF TGTGCCAGCAGCGCAAGACTAGCGGGAGTGGAAGAGCAGTACTTC
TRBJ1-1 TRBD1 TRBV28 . CASSSGGRRDTEAFF TGTGCCAGCAGTTCAGGGGGGCGAAGGGACACTGAAGCTTTCTTT
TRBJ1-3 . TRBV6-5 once CASTHGLTIYF TGTGCCAGCACCCACGGACTTACAATATATTTT
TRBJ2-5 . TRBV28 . CATGESQETQYF TGTGCCACCGGGGAGTCCCAAGAGACCCAGTACTTC
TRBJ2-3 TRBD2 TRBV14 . CASSQRRAGAFDTQYF TGTGCCAGCAGTCAGAGGAGAGCGGGGGCATTCGATACGCAGTATTTT
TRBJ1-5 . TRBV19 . CASRQNDGTGPQHF TGTGCCAGTAGGCAAAACGACGGGACTGGGCCCCAGCATTTT
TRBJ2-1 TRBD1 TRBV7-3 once CASSPDRGEYNEQFF TGTGCCAGCAGCCCCGACAGGGGCGAGTACAATGAGCAGTTCTTC
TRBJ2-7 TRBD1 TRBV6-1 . CASKRGTVGNYEQYF TGTGCCAGCAAAAGGGGGACAGTAGGGAACTACGAGCAGTACTTC
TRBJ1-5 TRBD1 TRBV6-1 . CASRQGRSNQPQHF TGTGCCAGCAGACAGGGGCGTAGCAATCAGCCCCAGCATTTT
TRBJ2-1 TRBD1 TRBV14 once CASSPLAGQGSYNEQFF TGTGCCAGCAGCCCCCTTGCGGGACAGGGCTCCTACAATGAGCAGTTCTTC
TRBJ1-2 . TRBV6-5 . CASRARGSNYGYTF TGTGCCAGCAGAGCCAGGGGTTCCAACTATGGCTACACCTTC
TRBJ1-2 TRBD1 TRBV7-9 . CASSLDLQGDYGYTF TGTGCCAGCAGCTTGGACCTCCAGGGGGACTATGGCTACACCTTC
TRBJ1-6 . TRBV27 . CASRKPTGLENSPLHF TGTGCCAGCAGAAAACCAACAGGGTTGGAAAATTCACCCCTCCACTTT
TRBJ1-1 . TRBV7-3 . CASSLIRGGGTEAFF TGTGCCAGCAGCTTAATAAGGGGAGGTGGCACTGAAGCTTTCTTT
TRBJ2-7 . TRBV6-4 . CASTSAGARSSYEQYF TGTGCCAGCACCTCCGCGGGGGCTCGGAGCTCCTACGAGCAGTACTTC
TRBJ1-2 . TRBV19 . CASSIGQEPSYYGYTF TGTGCCAGTAGTATAGGACAGGAGCCCTCCTACTATGGCTACACCTTC
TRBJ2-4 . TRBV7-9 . CASRGGRTKNIQYF TGTGCCAGCAGAGGGGGACGGACCAAAAACATTCAGTACTTC
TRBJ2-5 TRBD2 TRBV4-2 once CASSLTGTSGGQETQYF TGTGCCAGCAGCCTAACCGGGACTAGCGGGGGCCAAGAGACCCAGTACTTC
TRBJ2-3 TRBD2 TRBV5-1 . CASSLVGGRTDTQYF TGCGCCAGCAGCTTGGTGGGCGGGAGGACAGATACGCAGTATTTT
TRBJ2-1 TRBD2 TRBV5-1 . CASSSGTSGYNEQFF TGCGCCAGCAGCTCGGGGACTAGCGGTTACAATGAGCAGTTCTTC
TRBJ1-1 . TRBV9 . CASSVDGQTQAFF TGTGCCAGCAGCGTAGACGGACAGACCCAAGCTTTCTTT
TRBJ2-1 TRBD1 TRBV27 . CASSPRQGYPNEQFF TGTGCCAGCAGTCCCCGACAGGGGTATCCCAATGAGCAGTTCTTC
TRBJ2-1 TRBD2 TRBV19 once CASSPYRAGTSANEQFF TGTGCCAGTAGTCCTTACAGGGCCGGGACTAGCGCCAATGAGCAGTTCTTC
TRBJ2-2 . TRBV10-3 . CAIRIGQSANTGELFF TGTGCCATCAGAATAGGACAGTCCGCGAACACCGGGGAGCTGTTTTTT
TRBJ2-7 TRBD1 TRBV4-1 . CASSPGTGGLWEQYF TGCGCCAGCAGCCCAGGGACAGGGGGCCTGTGGGAGCAGTACTTC
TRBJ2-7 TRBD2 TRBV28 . CASSLKTSGRLKEQYF TGTGCCAGCAGTCTTAAGACTAGCGGGAGGTTGAAGGAGCAGTACTTC
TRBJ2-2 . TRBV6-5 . CASSYSSIAPAGELFF TGTGCCAGCAGTTACTCGAGTATTGCCCCCGCCGGGGAGCTGTTTTTT
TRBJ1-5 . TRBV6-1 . CASKRGTLSNQPQHF TGTGCCAGCAAGAGGGGGACCCTTAGCAATCAGCCCCAGCATTTT
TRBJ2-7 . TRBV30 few CAWADSPLGEQYF TGTGCCTGGGCGGACAGTCCTTTAGGCGAGCAGTACTTC
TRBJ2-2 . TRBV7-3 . CASSRLQAGPNTGELFF TGTGCCAGCAGCCGCTTACAGGCGGGGCCGAACACCGGGGAGCTGTTTTTT
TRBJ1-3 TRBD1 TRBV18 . CASSPLTIGTGTGNTIYF TGTGCCAGCTCACCACTCACAATCGGGACAGGGACAGGAAACACCATATATTTT
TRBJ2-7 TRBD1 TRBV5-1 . CASSLGTGGDYEQYF TGCGCCAGCAGCTTGGGGACAGGGGGGGACTACGAGCAGTACTTC
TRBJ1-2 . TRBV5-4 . CASSRDNGDYGYTF TGTGCCAGCAGCAGGGACAACGGGGACTATGGCTACACCTTC
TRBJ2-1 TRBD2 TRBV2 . CASSLTGTSIYNEQFF TGTGCCAGCAGCCTTACCGGGACTAGCATCTACAATGAGCAGTTCTTC
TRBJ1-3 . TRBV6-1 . CASSGQQLLSGNTIYF TGTGCCAGCAGTGGTCAACAGCTGCTCTCTGGAAACACCATATATTTT